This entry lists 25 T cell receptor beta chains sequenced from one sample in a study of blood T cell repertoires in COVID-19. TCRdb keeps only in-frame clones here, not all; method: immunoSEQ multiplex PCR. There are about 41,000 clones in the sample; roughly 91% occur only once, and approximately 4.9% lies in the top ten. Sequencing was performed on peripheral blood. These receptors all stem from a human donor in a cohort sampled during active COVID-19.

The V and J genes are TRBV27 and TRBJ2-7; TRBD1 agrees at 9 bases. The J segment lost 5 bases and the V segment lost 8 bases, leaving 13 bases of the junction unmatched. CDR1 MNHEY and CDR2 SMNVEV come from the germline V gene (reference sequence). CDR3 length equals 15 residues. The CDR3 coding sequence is TGTGCCAGCGTTCCCCAGGGACAGGGTCGGAACGAGCAGTACTTC. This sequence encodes CASVPQGQGRNEQYF.

CDR3 sequence (DNA): TGTGCCAGCACCCGGGGGGCCTGGGCGTCTAATGAAAAACTGTTTTTT. It translates to CASTRGAWASNEKLFF. The V and J genes are TRBV5-6 and TRBJ1-4, with a tentative D call TRBD1 (6 bases). The germline V and J ends were trimmed by 6 bases and 3 bases, with 18 bases remaining between them. CDR3 size: 16 residues. The germline V gene encodes CDR1 SGHDT and CDR2 YYEEEE.

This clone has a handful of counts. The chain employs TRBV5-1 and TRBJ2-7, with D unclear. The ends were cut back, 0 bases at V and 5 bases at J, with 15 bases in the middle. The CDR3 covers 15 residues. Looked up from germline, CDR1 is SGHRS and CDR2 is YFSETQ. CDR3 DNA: TGCGCCAGCAGCTTGGCCGGTGGTAGTGTCAACGAGCAGTACTTC. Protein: CASSLAGGSVNEQYF.

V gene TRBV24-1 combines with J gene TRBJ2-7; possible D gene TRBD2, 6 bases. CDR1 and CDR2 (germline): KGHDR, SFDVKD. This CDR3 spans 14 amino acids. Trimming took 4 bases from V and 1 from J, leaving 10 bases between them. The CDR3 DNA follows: TGTGCCACCAGTGAAGGCGGACTATCCTACGAGCAGTACTTC. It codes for CATSEGGLSYEQYF.

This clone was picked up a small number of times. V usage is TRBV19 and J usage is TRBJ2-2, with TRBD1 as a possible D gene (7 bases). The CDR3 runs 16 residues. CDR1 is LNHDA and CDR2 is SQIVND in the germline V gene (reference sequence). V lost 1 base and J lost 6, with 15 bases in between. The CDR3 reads CASSIGRGQAAGELFF. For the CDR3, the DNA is TGTGCCAGTAGTATAGGGAGGGGGCAAGCTGCCGGGGAGCTGTTTTTT. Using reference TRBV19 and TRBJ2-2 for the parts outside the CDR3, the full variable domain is DGGITQSPKYLFRKEGQNVTLSCEQNLNHDAMYWYRQDPGQGLRLIYYSQIVNDFQKGDIAEGYSVSREKKESFPLTVTSAQKNPTAFYLCASSIGRGQAAGELFFGEGSRLTVL.

In nucleotides, the CDR3 is TGTGCCAGCAGCTATAACGTCAGGGGCAACTATGGCTACACCTTC. Its translation: CASSYNVRGNYGYTF. This chain uses TRBV7-8 with TRBJ1-2; perhaps TRBD1 as D (6 bases). Trimming removed 4 bases from V and 2 bases from J, with 14 bases in between. Germline V gives CDR1 SGHVS, CDR2 FQNEAQ. This CDR3 comprises 15 residues.

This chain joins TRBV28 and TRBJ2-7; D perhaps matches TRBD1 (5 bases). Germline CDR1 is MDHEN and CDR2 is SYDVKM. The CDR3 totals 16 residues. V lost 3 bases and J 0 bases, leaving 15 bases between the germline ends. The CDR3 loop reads CASSFGQGTFSYEQYF. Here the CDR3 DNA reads TGTGCCAGCAGTTTTGGGCAGGGCACCTTCTCCTACGAGCAGTACTTC.

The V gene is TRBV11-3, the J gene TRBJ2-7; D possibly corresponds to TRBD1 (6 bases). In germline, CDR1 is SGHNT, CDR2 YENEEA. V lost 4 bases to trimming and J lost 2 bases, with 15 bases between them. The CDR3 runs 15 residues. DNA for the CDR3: TGTGCCAGCAGCTCCTCCCCCAGGGGCGCCTACGAGCAGTACTTC. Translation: CASSSSPRGAYEQYF.

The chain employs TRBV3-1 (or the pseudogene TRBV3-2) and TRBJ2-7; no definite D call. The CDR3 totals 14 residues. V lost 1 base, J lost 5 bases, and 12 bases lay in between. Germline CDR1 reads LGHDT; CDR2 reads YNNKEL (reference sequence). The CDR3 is CASSQAASMDEQYF. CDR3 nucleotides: TGTGCCAGCAGCCAAGCTGCTAGTATGGACGAGCAGTACTTC.

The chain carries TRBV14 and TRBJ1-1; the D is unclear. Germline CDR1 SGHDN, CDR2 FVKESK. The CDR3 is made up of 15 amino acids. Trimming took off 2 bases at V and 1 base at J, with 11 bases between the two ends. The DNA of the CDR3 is TGTGCCAGCAGCCAATTTCGGGTAGGGAACACTGAAGCTTTCTTT. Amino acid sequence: CASSQFRVGNTEAFF.

DNA for the CDR3: TGTGCCAGCAGCCCGTCAGTGTCCCCCTACGAGCAGTACTTC. Residues: CASSPSVSPYEQYF. The chain is built from TRBV11-3 and TRBJ2-7; no clear D. Between the trimmed V and J ends, which lost 5 bases and 2 bases, there was a span of 13 bases. Germline assignment: CDR1 SGHNT and CDR2 YENEEA. The CDR3 has 14 amino acids.

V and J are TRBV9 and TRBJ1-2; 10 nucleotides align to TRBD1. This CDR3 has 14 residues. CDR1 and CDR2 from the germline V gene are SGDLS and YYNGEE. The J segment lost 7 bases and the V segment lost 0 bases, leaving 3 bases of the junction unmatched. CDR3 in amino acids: CASSVGDRGLGYTF. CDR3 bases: TGTGCCAGCAGCGTAGGAGACAGGGGGCTTGGCTACACCTTC.

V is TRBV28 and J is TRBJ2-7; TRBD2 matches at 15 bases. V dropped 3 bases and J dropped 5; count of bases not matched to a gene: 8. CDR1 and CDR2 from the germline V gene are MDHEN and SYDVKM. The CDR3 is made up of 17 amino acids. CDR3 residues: CASSFWTSGRARDEQYF. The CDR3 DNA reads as TGTGCCAGCAGTTTTTGGACTAGCGGGAGGGCACGGGACGAGCAGTACTTC.

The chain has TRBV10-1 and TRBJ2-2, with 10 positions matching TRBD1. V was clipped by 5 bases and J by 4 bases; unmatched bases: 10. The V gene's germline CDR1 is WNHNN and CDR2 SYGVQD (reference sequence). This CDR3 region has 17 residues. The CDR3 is CASSSPGQGPSTGELFF. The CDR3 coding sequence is TGCGCCAGCAGTTCACCGGGACAGGGGCCTAGCACCGGGGAGCTGTTTTTT.

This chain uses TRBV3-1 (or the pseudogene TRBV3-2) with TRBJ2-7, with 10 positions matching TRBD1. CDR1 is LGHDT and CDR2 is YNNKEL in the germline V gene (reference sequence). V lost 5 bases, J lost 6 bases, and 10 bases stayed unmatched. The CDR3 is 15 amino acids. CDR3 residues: CASSLRTGGVPEQYF. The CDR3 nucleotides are TGTGCCAGCAGCTTACGGACAGGGGGAGTCCCCGAGCAGTACTTC.

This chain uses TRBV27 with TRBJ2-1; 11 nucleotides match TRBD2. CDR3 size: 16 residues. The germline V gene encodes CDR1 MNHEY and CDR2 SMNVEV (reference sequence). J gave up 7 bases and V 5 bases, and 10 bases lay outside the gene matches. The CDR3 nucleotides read TGTGCCAGCAGTACCGTCCTAGCGGGAGGACTTAATGAGCAGTTCTTC. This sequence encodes CASSTVLAGGLNEQFF.

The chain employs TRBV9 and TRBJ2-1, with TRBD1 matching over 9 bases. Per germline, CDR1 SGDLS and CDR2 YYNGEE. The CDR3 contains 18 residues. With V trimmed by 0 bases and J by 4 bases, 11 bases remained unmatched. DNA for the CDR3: TGTGCCAGCAGCGTAGCTCGGCACAGGACAGGGGCGTACAATGAGCAGTTCTTC. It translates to CASSVARHRTGAYNEQFF.

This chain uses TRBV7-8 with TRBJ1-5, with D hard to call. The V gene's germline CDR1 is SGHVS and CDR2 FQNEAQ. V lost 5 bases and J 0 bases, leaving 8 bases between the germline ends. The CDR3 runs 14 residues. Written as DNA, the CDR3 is TGTGCCAGCAGCAGAGCTTATAGCAATCAGCCCCAGCATTTT. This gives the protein CASSRAYSNQPQHF.

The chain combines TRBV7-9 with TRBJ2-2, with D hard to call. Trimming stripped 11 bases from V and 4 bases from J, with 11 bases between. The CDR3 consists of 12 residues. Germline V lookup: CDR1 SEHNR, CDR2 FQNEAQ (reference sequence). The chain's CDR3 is CAFLAGTGELFF. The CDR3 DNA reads TGTGCCTTTCTGGCAGGCACCGGGGAGCTGTTTTTT. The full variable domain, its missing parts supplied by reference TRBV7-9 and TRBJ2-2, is DTGVSQNPRHKITKRGQNVTFRCDPISEHNRLYWYRQTLGQGPEFLTYFQNEAQLEKSRLLSDRFSAERPKGSFSTLEIQRTEQGDSAMYLCAFLAGTGELFFGEGSRLTVL.

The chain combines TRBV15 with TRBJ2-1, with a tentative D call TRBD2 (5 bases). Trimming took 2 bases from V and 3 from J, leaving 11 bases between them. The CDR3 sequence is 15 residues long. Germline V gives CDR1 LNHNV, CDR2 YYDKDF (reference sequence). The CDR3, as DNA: TGTGCCACCAGCAGAAACATCCGGGACTACAATGAGCAGTTCTTC. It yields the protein CATSRNIRDYNEQFF.

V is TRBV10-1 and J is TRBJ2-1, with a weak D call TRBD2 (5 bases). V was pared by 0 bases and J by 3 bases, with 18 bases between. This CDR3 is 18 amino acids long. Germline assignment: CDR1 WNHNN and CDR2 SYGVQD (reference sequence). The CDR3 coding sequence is TGCGCCAGCAGTGAGTCTAAGTACGAGAGGACTCTCTACAATGAGCAGTTCTTC. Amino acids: CASSESKYERTLYNEQFF.

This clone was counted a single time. The CDR3 DNA reads TGCGCCAGCACCTTTAGCGGGTCTGATATCCTGTACTTC. Translated, it gives CASTFSGSDILYF. V gene TRBV5-1 combines with J gene TRBJ2-7, with 7 bases identical to TRBD2. Per the germline V gene, CDR1 is SGHRS and CDR2 is YFSETQ. V was clipped by 6 bases and J by 12 bases; unmatched bases: 15. This CDR3 has 13 residues. The full variable domain, with the rest looked up from reference TRBV5-1 and TRBJ2-7, is KAGVTQTPRYLIKTRGQQVTLSCSPISGHRSVSWYQQTPGQGLQFLFEYFSETQRNKGNFPGRFSGRQFSNSRSEMNVSTLELGDSALYLCASTFSGSDILYFGPGTRLTVT.

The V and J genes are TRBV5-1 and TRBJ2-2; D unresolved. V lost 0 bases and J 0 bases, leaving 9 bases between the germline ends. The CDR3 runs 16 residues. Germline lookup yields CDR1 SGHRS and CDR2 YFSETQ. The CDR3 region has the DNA TGCGCCAGCAGCTTGGACGGCGGCGCGAACACCGGGGAGCTGTTTTTT. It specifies CASSLDGGANTGELFF. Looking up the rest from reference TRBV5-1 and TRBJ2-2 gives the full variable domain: KAGVTQTPRYLIKTRGQQVTLSCSPISGHRSVSWYQQTPGQGLQFLFEYFSETQRNKGNFPGRFSGRQFSNSRSEMNVSTLELGDSALYLCASSLDGGANTGELFFGEGSRLTVL.

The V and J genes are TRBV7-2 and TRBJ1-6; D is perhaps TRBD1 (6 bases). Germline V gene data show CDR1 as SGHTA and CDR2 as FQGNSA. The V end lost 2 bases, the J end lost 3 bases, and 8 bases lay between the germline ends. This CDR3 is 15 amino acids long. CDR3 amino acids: CASSLTGLYNSPLHF. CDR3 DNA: TGTGCCAGCAGCTTAACAGGGCTCTATAATTCACCCCTCCACTTT.

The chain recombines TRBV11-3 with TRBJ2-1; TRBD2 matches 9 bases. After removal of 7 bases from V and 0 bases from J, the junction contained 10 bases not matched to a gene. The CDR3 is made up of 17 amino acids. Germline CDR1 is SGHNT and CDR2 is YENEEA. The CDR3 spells CASTPSWREGSYNEQFF. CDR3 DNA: TGTGCCAGCACCCCCTCCTGGCGGGAGGGCTCCTACAATGAGCAGTTCTTC.